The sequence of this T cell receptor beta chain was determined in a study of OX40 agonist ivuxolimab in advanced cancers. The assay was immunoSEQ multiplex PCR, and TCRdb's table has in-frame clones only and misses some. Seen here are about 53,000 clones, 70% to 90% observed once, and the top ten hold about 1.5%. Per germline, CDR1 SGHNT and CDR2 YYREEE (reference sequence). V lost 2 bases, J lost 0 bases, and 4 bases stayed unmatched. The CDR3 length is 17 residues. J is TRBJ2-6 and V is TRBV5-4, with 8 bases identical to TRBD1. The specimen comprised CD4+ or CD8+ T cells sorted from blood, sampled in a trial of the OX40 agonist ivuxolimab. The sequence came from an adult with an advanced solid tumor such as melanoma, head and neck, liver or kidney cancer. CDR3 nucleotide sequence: TGTGCCAGCAGCTTTGGACAGGGCTACTCTGGGGCCAACGTCCTGACTTTC. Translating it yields CASSFGQGYSGANVLTF.